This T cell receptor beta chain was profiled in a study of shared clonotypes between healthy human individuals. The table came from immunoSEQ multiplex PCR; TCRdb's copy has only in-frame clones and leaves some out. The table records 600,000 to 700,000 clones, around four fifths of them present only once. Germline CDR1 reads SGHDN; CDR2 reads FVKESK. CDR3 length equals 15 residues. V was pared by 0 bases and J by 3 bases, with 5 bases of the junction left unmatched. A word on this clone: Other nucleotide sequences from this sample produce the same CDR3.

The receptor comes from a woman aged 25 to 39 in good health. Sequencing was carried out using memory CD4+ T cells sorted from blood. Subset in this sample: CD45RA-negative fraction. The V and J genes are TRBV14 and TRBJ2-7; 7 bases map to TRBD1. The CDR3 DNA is TGTGCCAGCAGCCAAGATCGTAGACAGGGCTACGAGCAGTACTTC. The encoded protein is CASSQDRRQGYEQYF.